The 9 T cell receptor beta chains presented below share a single source sample, sequenced in a study of blood T cell repertoires in COVID-19. This table comes from immunoSEQ multiplex PCR, and its TCRdb copy is limited to in-frame clones, with some not included. This table holds roughly 100,000 clones, more than 75% found once. Material for sequencing was peripheral blood. The receptors derive from an elderly woman with active COVID-19.

The rearrangement links TRBV6-5 to TRBJ2-1, with TRBD2 matching over 9 bases. V was clipped by 4 bases and J by 7 bases; unmatched bases: 8. CDR1 and CDR2 from the germline V gene are MNHEY and SVGAGI. The CDR3 contains 15 residues. CDR3 sequence reads: CASSSRLAGTNEQFF. CDR3 sequence (DNA): TGTGCCAGCAGTTCCCGGCTAGCGGGAACGAATGAGCAGTTCTTC.

The chain has TRBV7-2 and TRBJ2-2, with 8 nucleotides matching TRBD2. The ends lost 1 base at V and 2 bases at J; junction bases unmatched: 3. Germline-derived CDR1 and CDR2 are SGHTA and FQGNSA. There are 16 residues in the CDR3. In DNA form, the CDR3 reads TGTGCCAGCAGCTTAGGTGCGGGAGGAAACACCGGGGAGCTGTTTTTT. Its translation: CASSLGAGGNTGELFF.

The genes are TRBV29-1 and TRBJ2-1; D possibly corresponds to TRBD2 (6 bases). There are 13 residues in the CDR3. Between the trimmed V and J ends, which lost 8 bases and 5 bases, there was a span of 16 bases. CDR1 and CDR2 (germline): SQVTM, ANQGSEA. DNA of the CDR3: TGCAGCACTTTGGGGGAGGAGGACAATGAGCAGTTCTTC. The encoded protein is CSTLGEEDNEQFF.

The chain employs TRBV2 and TRBJ2-3; weak D call: TRBD1 (6 bases). The CDR3 is 15 residues long. Germline V gene sequence: CDR1 SNHLY, CDR2 FYNNEI. V gave up 3 bases and J gave up 1 base, with 11 bases separating them. The CDR3 region is CASSEPGHRTDTQYF. CDR3 coding DNA: TGTGCCAGCAGTGAGCCGGGACACCGCACAGATACGCAGTATTTT.

The chain uses TRBV4-2 and TRBJ2-7, with 10 bases matching TRBD2. After removal of 3 bases from V and 6 bases from J, the junction contained 8 bases not matched to a gene. CDR3 size: 15 residues. The germline CDR1 and CDR2 sequences are LGHNA and YNFKEQ. CDR3 bases: TGTGCCAGCAGCCAGTCTACGGGACTAGCGACCGAGCAGTACTTC. Translation: CASSQSTGLATEQYF.

This clone has a single count. The CDR3 loop is CASKLRDTKRNSPLHF. CDR3 in DNA: TGTGCCAGCAAGCTCCGGGACACCAAAAGAAATTCACCCCTCCACTTT. The chain joins TRBV2 to TRBJ1-6; tentative D call: TRBD1 (6 bases). The CDR3 totals 16 residues. Trimming removed 7 bases from V and 7 bases from J, with 20 bases in between. The germline CDR1 and CDR2 sequences are SNHLY and FYNNEI.

This chain connects TRBV28 to TRBJ2-1; maybe TRBD1 (5 bases). This CDR3 region has 18 residues. Looked up from germline, CDR1 is MDHEN and CDR2 is SYDVKM. V was clipped by 5 bases and J by 5 bases, with 25 bases between them. Here the CDR3 DNA reads TGTGCCAGCAGTAAAAGAAAAGGGTTTTTTAGGGGCAACAATGAGCAGTTCTTC. Encoded protein: CASSKRKGFFRGNNEQFF.

The chain is built from TRBV6-5 and TRBJ1-2; D may be TRBD1 (5 bases). The CDR3 loop spans 13 amino acids. From germline, CDR1 is MNHEY and CDR2 SVGAGI. V lost 2 bases, J lost 6 bases, and 10 bases lay in between. Written as DNA, the CDR3 is TGTGCCAGCAGTTACGGGGGAGGCAATGGCTACACCTTC. This codes for CASSYGGGNGYTF.

This chain connects TRBV10-3 to TRBJ2-1; perhaps TRBD2 as D (5 bases). Germline CDR1 and CDR2: ENHRY and SYGVKD. With 0 bases removed from V and 5 bases from J, the gap between germline ends came to 11 bases. The CDR3 totals 15 residues. CDR3 bases: TGTGCCATCAGTGAGTCGATGATCGGGGACAATGAGCAGTTCTTC. It is translated as CAISESMIGDNEQFF.